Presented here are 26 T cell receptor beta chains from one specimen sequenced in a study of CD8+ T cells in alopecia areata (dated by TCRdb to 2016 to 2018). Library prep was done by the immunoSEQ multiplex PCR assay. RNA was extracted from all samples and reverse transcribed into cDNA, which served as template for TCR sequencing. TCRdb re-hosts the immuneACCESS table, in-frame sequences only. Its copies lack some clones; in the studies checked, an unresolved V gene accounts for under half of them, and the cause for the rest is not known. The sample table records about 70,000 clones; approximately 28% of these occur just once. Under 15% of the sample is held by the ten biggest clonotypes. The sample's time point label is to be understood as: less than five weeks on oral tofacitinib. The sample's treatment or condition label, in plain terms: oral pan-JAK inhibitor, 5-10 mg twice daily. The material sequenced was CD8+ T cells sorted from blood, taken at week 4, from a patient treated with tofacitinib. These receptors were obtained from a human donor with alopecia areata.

The CDR3 here is CASTLAGGLYEQYF. CDR3 DNA: TGTGCCAGCACGCTAGCGGGAGGGCTTTACGAGCAGTACTTC. The chain combines TRBV28 with TRBJ2-7; TRBD2 agrees at 12 bases. V was clipped by 7 bases and J by 4 bases; unmatched bases: 5. This CDR3 region has 14 residues. Germline loops: CDR1 MDHEN, CDR2 SYDVKM.

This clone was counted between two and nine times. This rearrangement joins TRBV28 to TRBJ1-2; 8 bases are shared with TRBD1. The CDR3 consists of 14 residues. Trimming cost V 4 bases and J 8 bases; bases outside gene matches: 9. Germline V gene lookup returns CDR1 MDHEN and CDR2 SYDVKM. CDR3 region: CASSSPRTGKGYTF. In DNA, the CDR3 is TGTGCCAGCAGTTCCCCGAGGACAGGGAAAGGCTACACCTTC.

In nucleotides, the CDR3 is TGCAGCGTTGAAGACTGGTCCTACGAGCAGTACTTC. Translation: CSVEDWSYEQYF. This chain joins TRBV29-1 and TRBJ2-7, with no clear D. The germline V gene has CDR1 SQVTM and CDR2 ANQGSEA. Trimming took 0 bases from V and 1 from J, leaving 4 bases between them. There are 12 residues in the CDR3.

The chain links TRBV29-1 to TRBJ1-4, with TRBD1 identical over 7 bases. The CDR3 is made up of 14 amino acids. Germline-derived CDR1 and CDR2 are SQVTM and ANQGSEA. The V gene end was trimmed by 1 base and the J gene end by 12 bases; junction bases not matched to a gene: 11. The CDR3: CSVEVGYSGGQLFF. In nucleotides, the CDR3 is TGCAGCGTTGAAGTGGGTTACTCAGGGGGACAACTGTTTTTT.

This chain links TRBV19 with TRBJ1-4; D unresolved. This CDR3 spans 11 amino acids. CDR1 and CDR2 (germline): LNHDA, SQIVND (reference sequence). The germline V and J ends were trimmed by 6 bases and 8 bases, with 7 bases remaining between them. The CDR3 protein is CASRMSEKLFF. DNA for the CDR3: TGTGCCAGTAGGATGAGCGAAAAACTGTTTTTT.

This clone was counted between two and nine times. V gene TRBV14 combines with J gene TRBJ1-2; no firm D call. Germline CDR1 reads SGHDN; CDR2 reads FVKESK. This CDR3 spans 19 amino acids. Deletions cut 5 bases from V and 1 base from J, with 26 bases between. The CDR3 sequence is CASSYKGGRSQGDNYGYTF. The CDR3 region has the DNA TGTGCCAGCAGCTATAAAGGTGGTCGGAGCCAAGGAGATAACTATGGCTACACCTTC.

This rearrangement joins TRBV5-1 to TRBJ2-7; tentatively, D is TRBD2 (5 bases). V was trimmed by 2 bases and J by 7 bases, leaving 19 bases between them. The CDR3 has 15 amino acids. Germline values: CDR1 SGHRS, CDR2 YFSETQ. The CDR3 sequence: CASSFGQILRREQYF. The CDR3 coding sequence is TGCGCCAGCAGCTTTGGTCAAATCCTGAGGAGGGAGCAGTACTTC. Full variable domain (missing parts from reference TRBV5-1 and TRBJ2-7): KAGVTQTPRYLIKTRGQQVTLSCSPISGHRSVSWYQQTPGQGLQFLFEYFSETQRNKGNFPGRFSGRQFSNSRSEMNVSTLELGDSALYLCASSFGQILRREQYFGPGTRLTVT.

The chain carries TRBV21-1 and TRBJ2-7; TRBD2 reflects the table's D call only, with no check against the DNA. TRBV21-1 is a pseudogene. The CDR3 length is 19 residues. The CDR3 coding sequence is TGTGCCAGCAGCAAAGCGACTAGCGGTAACGTTCGGAGCTCCTACGAGCAGTACTTC. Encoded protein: CASSKATSGNVRSSYEQYF.

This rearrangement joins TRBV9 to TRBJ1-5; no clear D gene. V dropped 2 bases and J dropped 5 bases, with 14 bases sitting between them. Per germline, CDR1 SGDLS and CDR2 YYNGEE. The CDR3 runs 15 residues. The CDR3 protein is CASSVGGRLYQPQHF. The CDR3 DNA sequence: TGTGCCAGCAGCGTGGGAGGACGTCTGTATCAGCCCCAGCATTTT.

This chain's CDR3 is CSVRQTEAFF. CDR3 DNA sequence: TGCAGCGTTAGGCAGACTGAAGCTTTCTTT. The chain has TRBV29-1 and TRBJ1-1; D gene uncertain. Trimming took 5 bases from V and 5 from J, leaving 6 bases between them. Germline V gives CDR1 SQVTM, CDR2 ANQGSEA. The CDR3 length is 10 residues.

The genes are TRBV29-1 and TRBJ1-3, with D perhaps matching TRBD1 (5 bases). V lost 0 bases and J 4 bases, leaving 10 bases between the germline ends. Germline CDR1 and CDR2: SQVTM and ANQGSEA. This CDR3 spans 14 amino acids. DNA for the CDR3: TGCAGCGTTGAAGATCACAACAGGGGAAACACCATATATTTT. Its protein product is CSVEDHNRGNTIYF.

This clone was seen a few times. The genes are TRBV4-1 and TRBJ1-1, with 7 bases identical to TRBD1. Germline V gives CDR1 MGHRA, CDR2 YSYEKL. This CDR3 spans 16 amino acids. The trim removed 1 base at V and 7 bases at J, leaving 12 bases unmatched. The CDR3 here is CASSQVGGTEVLEAFF. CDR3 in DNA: TGCGCCAGCAGCCAAGTAGGAGGGACAGAAGTTCTTGAAGCTTTCTTT.

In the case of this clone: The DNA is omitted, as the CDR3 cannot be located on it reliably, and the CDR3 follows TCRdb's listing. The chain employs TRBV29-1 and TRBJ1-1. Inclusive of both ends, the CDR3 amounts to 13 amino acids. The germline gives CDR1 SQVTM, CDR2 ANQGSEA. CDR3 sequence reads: CSVGPGAGTEAFF.

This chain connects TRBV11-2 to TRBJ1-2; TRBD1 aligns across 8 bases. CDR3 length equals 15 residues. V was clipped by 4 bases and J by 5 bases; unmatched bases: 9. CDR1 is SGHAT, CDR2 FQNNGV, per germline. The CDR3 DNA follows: TGTGCCAGCAGCTACAGTCCGGGACAGGCATATGGCTACACCTTC. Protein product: CASSYSPGQAYGYTF.

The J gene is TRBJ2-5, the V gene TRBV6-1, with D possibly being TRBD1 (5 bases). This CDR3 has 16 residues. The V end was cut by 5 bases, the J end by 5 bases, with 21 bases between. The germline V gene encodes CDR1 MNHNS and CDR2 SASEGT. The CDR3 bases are TGTGCCAGCAGTCAAGGCCCGAGCGAGTGGGGCGAGACCCAGTACTTC. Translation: CASSQGPSEWGETQYF.

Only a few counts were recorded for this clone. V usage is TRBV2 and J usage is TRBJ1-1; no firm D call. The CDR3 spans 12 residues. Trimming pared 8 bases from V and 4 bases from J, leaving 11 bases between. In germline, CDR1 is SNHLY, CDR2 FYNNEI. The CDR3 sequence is CASRESSTEAFF. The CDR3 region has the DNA TGTGCCAGCCGGGAATCGAGCACTGAAGCTTTCTTT.

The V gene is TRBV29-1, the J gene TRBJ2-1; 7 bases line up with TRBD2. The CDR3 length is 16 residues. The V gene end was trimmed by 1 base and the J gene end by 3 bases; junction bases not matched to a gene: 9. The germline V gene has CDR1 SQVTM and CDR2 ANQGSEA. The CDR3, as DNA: TGCAGCGTTGAAGCAGCCTCGGCGGGAGACTACAATGAGCAGTTCTTC. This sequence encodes CSVEAASAGDYNEQFF.

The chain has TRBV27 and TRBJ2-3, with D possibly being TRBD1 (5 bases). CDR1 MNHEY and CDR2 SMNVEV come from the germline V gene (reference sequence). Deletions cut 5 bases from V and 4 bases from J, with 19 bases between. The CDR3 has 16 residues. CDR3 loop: CASSDEFSGAPDTQYF. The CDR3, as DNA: TGTGCCAGCAGTGACGAATTCTCTGGGGCCCCAGATACGCAGTATTTT.

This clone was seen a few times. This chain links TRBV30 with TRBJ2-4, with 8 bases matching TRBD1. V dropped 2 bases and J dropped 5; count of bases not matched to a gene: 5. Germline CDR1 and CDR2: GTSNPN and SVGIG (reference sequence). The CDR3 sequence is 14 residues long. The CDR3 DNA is TGTGCCTGGAGTAGAGAGACAGGGGAAAACATTCAGTACTTC. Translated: CAWSRETGENIQYF.

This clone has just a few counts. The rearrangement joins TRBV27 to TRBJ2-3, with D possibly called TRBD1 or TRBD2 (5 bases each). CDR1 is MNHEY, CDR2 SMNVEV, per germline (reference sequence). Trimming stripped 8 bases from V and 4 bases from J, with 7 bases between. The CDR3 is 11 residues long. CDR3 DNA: TGTGCCAGCGAGGGACCAGATACGCAGTATTTT. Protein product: CASEGPDTQYF.

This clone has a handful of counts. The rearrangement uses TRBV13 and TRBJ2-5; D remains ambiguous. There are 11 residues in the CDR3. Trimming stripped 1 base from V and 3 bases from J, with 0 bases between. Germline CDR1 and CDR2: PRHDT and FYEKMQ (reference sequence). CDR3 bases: TGTGCCAGCAGCTTAGAAGAGACCCAGTACTTC. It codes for CASSLEETQYF.

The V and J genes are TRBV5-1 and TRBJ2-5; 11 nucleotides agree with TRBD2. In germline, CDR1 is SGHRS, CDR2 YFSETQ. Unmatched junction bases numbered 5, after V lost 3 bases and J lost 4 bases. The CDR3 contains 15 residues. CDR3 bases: TGCGCCAGCAGCTCACTAGCGGGAGAGGGAGAGACCCAGTACTTC. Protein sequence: CASSSLAGEGETQYF. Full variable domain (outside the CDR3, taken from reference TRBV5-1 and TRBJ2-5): KAGVTQTPRYLIKTRGQQVTLSCSPISGHRSVSWYQQTPGQGLQFLFEYFSETQRNKGNFPGRFSGRQFSNSRSEMNVSTLELGDSALYLCASSSLAGEGETQYFGPGTRLLVL.

In DNA form, the CDR3 reads TGTGCCTGGAGTGTCGGGGGAGATACGCAGTATTTT. It specifies CAWSVGGDTQYF. V and J are TRBV30 and TRBJ2-3; TRBD2 might be the D (6 bases). CDR1 and CDR2 (germline): GTSNPN, SVGIG (reference sequence). CDR3 length: 12 amino acids. Trimming took 0 bases from V and 5 from J, leaving 6 bases between them.

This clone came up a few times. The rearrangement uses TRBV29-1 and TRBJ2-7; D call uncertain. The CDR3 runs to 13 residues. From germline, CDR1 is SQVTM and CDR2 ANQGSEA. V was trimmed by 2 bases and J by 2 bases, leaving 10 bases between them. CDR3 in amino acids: CSVEKVDPYEQYF. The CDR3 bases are TGCAGCGTTGAAAAGGTAGACCCCTACGAGCAGTACTTC.

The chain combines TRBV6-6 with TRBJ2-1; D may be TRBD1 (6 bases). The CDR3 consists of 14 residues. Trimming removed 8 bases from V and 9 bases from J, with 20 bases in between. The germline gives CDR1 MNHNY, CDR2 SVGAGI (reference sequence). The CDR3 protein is CASGTSTGYGEQFF. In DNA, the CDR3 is TGTGCCAGCGGAACCTCAACAGGGTACGGTGAGCAGTTCTTC.

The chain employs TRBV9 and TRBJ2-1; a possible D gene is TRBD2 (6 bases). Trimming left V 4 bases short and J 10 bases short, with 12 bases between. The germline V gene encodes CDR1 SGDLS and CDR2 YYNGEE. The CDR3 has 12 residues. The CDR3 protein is CASSPGRGEQFF. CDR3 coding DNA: TGTGCCAGCAGCCCAGGCCGGGGGGAGCAGTTCTTC.